This T cell receptor beta chain is from a study of blood T cell repertoires in COVID-19. For the study at large: Sites in the United States, Italy and Spain provided acute and convalescent COVID-19 samples. Sample material is recorded as cDNA or gDNA derived from T cells, B-cell-depleted T cells, or PBMCs.

This CDR3 is 16 amino acids long. In germline, CDR1 is SGHTA, CDR2 FQGNSA. The V end lost 4 bases, the J end lost 1 base, and 13 bases lay between the germline ends. TCRdb's table, derived via immunoSEQ multiplex PCR, lists solely in-frame clones and lacks some. This table holds some 100,000 clones, roughly 87% found once. V gene TRBV7-2 combines with J gene TRBJ2-2; a possible D gene is TRBD2 (6 bases). What was sequenced was peripheral blood. This clonotype was sampled from a man aged 30 to 39 in a cohort sampled during active COVID-19. The CDR3 region is CASSSAPAGNTGELFF. The CDR3 region has the DNA TGTGCCAGCAGCTCCGCCCCAGCGGGGAACACCGGGGAGCTGTTTTTT.